This TCR beta chain was documented in a study of T-cell reconstitution after alpha-beta-depleted transplantation in children. Germline assignment: CDR1 MDHEN and CDR2 SYDVKM. Germline trimming cut 2 bases from V and 2 bases from J; bases unmatched to any gene: 7. This CDR3 has 16 residues. Unique molecular identifiers were incorporated when the TCRbeta library was constructed. MiXCR was run by TCRdb on the PCR reads, yielding one entry per CDR3 protein. The sample yields 580,000 or so distinct CDR3 sequences, around 23% seen once. This clonotype was seen more than once but under ten times. The gene calls are TRBV28 and TRBJ2-5; 8 bases map to TRBD2. The source material was PBMCs, mostly from graft donor cells, sampled 360 days after TCRalphabeta/CD19-depleted stem cell transplant. The clonotype originates from a boy under two years old who had a stem cell transplant for acute myeloid leukemia, so the T cells may come from the graft donor. The CDR3: CASSLPVGGGQETQYF. The DNA of the CDR3 is TGTGCCAGCAGTTTACCCGTGGGCGGGGGGCAAGAGACCCAGTACTTC.